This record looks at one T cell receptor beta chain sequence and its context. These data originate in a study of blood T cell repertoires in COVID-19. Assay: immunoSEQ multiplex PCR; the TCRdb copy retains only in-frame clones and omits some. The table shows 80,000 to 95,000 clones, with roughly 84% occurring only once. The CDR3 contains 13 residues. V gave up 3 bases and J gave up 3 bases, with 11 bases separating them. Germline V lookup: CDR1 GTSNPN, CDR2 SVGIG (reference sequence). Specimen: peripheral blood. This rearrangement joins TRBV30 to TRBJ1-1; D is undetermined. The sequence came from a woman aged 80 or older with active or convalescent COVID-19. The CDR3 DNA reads TGTGCCTGGAGCAGGCTACCGGACACTGAAGCTTTCTTT. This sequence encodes CAWSRLPDTEAFF.